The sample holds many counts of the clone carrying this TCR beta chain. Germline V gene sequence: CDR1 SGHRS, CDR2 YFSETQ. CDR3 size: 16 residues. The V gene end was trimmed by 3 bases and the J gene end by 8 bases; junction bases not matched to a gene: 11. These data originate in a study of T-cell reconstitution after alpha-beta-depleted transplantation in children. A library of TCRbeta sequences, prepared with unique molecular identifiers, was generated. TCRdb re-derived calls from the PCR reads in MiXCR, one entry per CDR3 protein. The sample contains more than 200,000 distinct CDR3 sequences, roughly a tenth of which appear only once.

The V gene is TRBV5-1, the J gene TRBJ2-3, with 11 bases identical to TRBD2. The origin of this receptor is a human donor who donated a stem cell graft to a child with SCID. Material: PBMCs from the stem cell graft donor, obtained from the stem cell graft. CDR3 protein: CASSSLAGGEGSTQYF. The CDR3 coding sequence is TGCGCCAGCAGCTCTCTAGCGGGGGGCGAGGGAAGTACGCAGTATTTT.